The rows below give T cell receptor beta chains drawn from one sample of a study of T cell repertoires in cytomegalovirus infection. These receptors are not linked to any known antigen. TCRdb redid the calling of the reads with MiXCR, one entry per CDR3 protein. The data contain around 800,000 distinct CDR3 sequences, around a third of them singletons. The sample here was cultured CD8+ T cells from PBMCs, taken from culture after CMV antigen stimulation. The receptors stem from a human donor in good health (CMV status not recorded). Some clones in this sample may be carry-over from other donors' samples. Each CDR3 is given with its conserved first and last residue. D genes are given only for firm matches. Only some rows state a clone size, as once, few, many or a class for expanded clones.

TRBJ2-2	NA	TRBV27	NA	CASSSLKTRVLTGELFF	TGTGCCAGCAGTTCTCTCAAAACTCGGGTCTTAACCGGGGAGCTGTTTTTT
TRBJ2-5	NA	TRBV14	NA	CASSQDIQNQETQYF	TGTGCCAGCAGCCAAGATATCCAGAACCAAGAGACCCAGTACTTC
TRBJ2-7	NA	TRBV7-6	NA	CASSLETSSSYEQYF	TGTGCCAGCAGCTTAGAGACTTCGAGCTCCTACGAGCAGTACTTC
TRBJ1-2	TRBD1	TRBV7-9	few	CASSGSGAGGFGYTF	TGTGCCAGCAGCGGGAGTGGTGCAGGGGGCTTTGGCTACACCTTC
TRBJ2-3	NA	TRBV24-1	few	CATQGEADTQYF	TGTGCCACCCAGGGTGAGGCAGATACGCAGTATTTT
TRBJ1-5	NA	TRBV12-5	NA	CASGWGHYSNQPQHF	TGTGCTAGTGGTTGGGGACATTATAGCAATCAGCCCCAGCATTTT
TRBJ2-5	TRBD2	TRBV15	NA	CATSRDERGVWQETQYF	TGTGCCACCAGCAGAGATGAGCGGGGGGTATGGCAAGAGACCCAGTACTTC
TRBJ2-2	NA	TRBV20-1	NA	CSARHAQDTGELFF	TGCAGTGCTAGACATGCCCAGGACACCGGGGAGCTGTTTTTT
TRBJ2-1	TRBD2	TRBV4-2	few	CASSPSGGRENEQFF	TGTGCCAGCAGCCCCAGCGGGGGGCGAGAGAATGAGCAGTTCTTC
TRBJ1-2	NA	TRBV2	NA	CASMTTNYGYTF	TGTGCCAGTATGACTACTAACTATGGCTACACCTTC
TRBJ2-1	TRBD1	TRBV12-3/TRBV12-4	many	CASSSPEDRNNEQFF	TGTGCCAGCAGTTCCCCGGAGGACAGGAACAATGAGCAGTTCTTC
TRBJ1-1	TRBD1	TRBV10-2	NA	CASSTGTGRMNTEAFF	TGCGCCAGCAGTACCGGGACAGGCCGAATGAACACTGAAGCTTTCTTT
TRBJ1-5	TRBD1	TRBV15	NA	CATAHRGWSNQPQHF	TGTGCCACCGCTCACAGGGGATGGAGCAATCAGCCCCAGCATTTT
TRBJ1-1	NA	TRBV5-6	many	CASSPGTMNTEAFF	TGTGCCAGCAGTCCCGGGACAATGAACACTGAAGCTTTCTTT
TRBJ1-2	NA	TRBV7-2	NA	CASIERGISNYGYTF	TGTGCCAGCATAGAACGGGGGATTAGTAACTATGGCTACACCTTC
TRBJ1-1	NA	TRBV19	once	CASSIENQGPNTEAFF	TGTGCCAGTAGTATAGAGAACCAGGGTCCGAACACTGAAGCTTTCTTT
TRBJ1-2	NA	TRBV24-1	NA	CATSDEEGYGYTF	TGTGCCACCAGTGATGAAGAGGGCTATGGCTACACCTTC
TRBJ1-5	NA	TRBV4-2	NA	CASSQGRGSDQPQHF	TGTGCCAGCAGCCAGGGCCGGGGGAGCGATCAGCCCCAGCATTTT
TRBJ1-1	NA	TRBV29-1	NA	CSVWGATEAFF	TGCAGCGTATGGGGGGCGACTGAAGCTTTCTTT
TRBJ2-1	NA	TRBV9	NA	CASSVQGSGGDEQFF	TGTGCCAGCAGCGTACAGGGATCGGGTGGCGATGAGCAGTTCTTC
TRBJ1-5	NA	TRBV7-2	NA	CASSPRGEGYQPQHF	TGTGCCAGCAGTCCACGGGGGGAGGGTTATCAGCCCCAGCATTTT
TRBJ1-2	TRBD1	TRBV7-9	NA	CASSPNPGQGSGYTF	TGTGCCAGCAGCCCGAATCCGGGACAGGGGAGCGGCTACACCTTC
TRBJ1-2	TRBD1	TRBV5-4	NA	CASRPSGQLNYGYTF	TGTGCCAGCAGACCCTCGGGACAGCTTAACTATGGCTACACCTTC
TRBJ2-7	NA	TRBV7-2	many	CASSRVAFYYYEQYF	TGTGCCAGCAGTCGGGTTGCCTTCTATTACTACGAGCAGTACTTC
TRBJ1-1	NA	TRBV3-1	NA	CASSQVRSEAFF	TGTGCCAGCAGCCAAGTGAGGTCTGAAGCTTTCTTT
TRBJ2-3	NA	TRBV15	once	CAASREGPSLGDTDTQYF	TGTGCCGCCAGCAGAGAGGGTCCGTCCCTCGGCGACACAGATACGCAGTATTTT
TRBJ1-1	TRBD1	TRBV18	NA	CASSPSDRVRSVTEAFF	TGTGCCAGCTCACCATCCGACAGGGTGAGGTCGGTAACTGAAGCTTTCTTT
TRBJ2-1	NA	TRBV4-2	NA	CASSQSSGEQFF	TGTGCCAGCAGCCAAAGTAGCGGAGAGCAGTTCTTC
TRBJ2-5	TRBD2	TRBV6-5	NA	CASSIVAGGLETQYF	TGTGCCAGCAGCATCGTAGCGGGGGGGCTGGAGACCCAGTACTTC
TRBJ2-3	TRBD1	TRBV7-6	NA	CASSRTGAPDTQYF	TGTGCCAGCAGCCGGACAGGGGCCCCAGATACGCAGTATTTT
TRBJ2-5	TRBD1	TRBV7-6	NA	CASSFGQDSQETQYF	TGTGCCAGCAGCTTCGGACAGGACAGCCAAGAGACCCAGTACTTC
TRBJ2-5	NA	TRBV29-1	NA	CSVIGQGQETQYF	TGCAGCGTAATCGGTCAGGGGCAAGAGACCCAGTACTTC
TRBJ2-1	NA	TRBV7-2	many	CASSSRRGAAYNEQFF	TGTGCCAGCAGCTCCCGTCGGGGGGCAGCCTACAATGAGCAGTTCTTC
TRBJ2-7	NA	TRBV10-3	NA	CAISESGGVLYEQYF	TGTGCCATCAGTGAGTCAGGGGGGGTCCTGTACGAGCAGTACTTC
TRBJ2-5	TRBD2	TRBV10-3	many	CAISESGGKAETQYF	TGTGCCATCAGTGAGAGCGGGGGGAAAGCAGAGACCCAGTACTTC
TRBJ1-1	TRBD1	TRBV11-2	NA	CASSIWTGMEQEPHRLNTEAFF	TGTGCCAGCAGCATCTGGACAGGGATGGAGCAAGAACCTCACCGATTGAACACTGAAGCTTTCTTT
TRBJ1-1	NA	TRBV24-1	NA	CATSVRGRRDTEAFF	TGTGCCACCAGTGTAAGGGGCAGGCGGGACACTGAAGCTTTCTTT
TRBJ2-2	TRBD1	TRBV20-1	NA	CSARVGQGEGTGELFF	TGCAGTGCTAGAGTCGGACAGGGTGAGGGCACCGGGGAGCTGTTTTTT
TRBJ2-1	TRBD1	TRBV5-1	NA	CASSSTTGGAYYNEQFF	TGCGCCAGCAGCTCAACCACAGGGGGCGCATACTACAATGAGCAGTTCTTC
TRBJ1-1	NA	TRBV4-3	few	CASSQDDTEAFF	TGCGCCAGCAGCCAAGATGACACTGAAGCTTTCTTT
TRBJ2-5	NA	TRBV7-6	NA	CASSFLFKGGGQETQYF	TGTGCCAGCAGCTTCCTATTCAAGGGGGGGGGCCAAGAGACCCAGTACTTC
TRBJ2-5	NA	TRBV24-1	few	CATSDFSGLTQYF	TGTGCCACCAGTGATTTCTCTGGTCTGACCCAGTACTTC
TRBJ2-7	NA	TRBV5-6	once	CASSLEVGHYEQYF	TGTGCCAGCAGCTTGGAGGTGGGTCACTACGAGCAGTACTTC
TRBJ1-3	NA	TRBV29-1	NA	CSVRDGESVSGNTIYF	TGCAGCGTCAGGGACGGGGAGTCCGTGTCTGGAAACACCATATATTTT
TRBJ2-2	NA	TRBV4-1	few	CASSGLFYTGELFF	TGCGCCAGCAGCGGACTATTTTACACCGGGGAGCTGTTTTTT
TRBJ2-7	NA	TRBV6-5	NA	CASSWAGSSYEQYF	TGTGCCAGCAGTTGGGCAGGGAGCTCCTACGAGCAGTACTTC
TRBJ1-2	NA	TRBV5-6	NA	CASIGGGAGYGYTF	TGTGCCAGCATCGGGGGGGGGGCCGGCTATGGCTACACCTTC
TRBJ2-1	TRBD2	TRBV4-3	NA	CASSQDRGLASVHEQFF	TGCGCCAGCAGCCAAGACCGCGGACTAGCGTCGGTCCATGAGCAGTTCTTC
TRBJ1-4	TRBD1	TRBV7-9	NA	CASSSWGQGISRSNEKLFF	TGTGCCAGCAGCTCCTGGGGACAGGGAATATCGCGTTCAAATGAAAAACTGTTTTTT
TRBJ1-5	NA	TRBV19	NA	CASSMTGLSNQPQHF	TGTGCCAGTAGTATGACAGGCTTAAGCAATCAGCCCCAGCATTTT
TRBJ1-5	NA	TRBV28	NA	CASSRINQPQHF	TGTGCCAGCAGCCGGATCAATCAGCCCCAGCATTTT
TRBJ2-3	NA	TRBV9	NA	CASSDKAVGGTDTQYF	TGTGCCAGCAGCGACAAGGCGGTAGGGGGCACAGATACGCAGTATTTT
TRBJ1-5	NA	TRBV7-2	many	CASSLLGGDSNQPQHF	TGTGCCAGCAGCTTATTGGGAGGGGATAGCAATCAGCCCCAGCATTTT